This entry lists 14 T cell receptor beta chains sequenced from one sample in a study of T cells after yellow fever vaccination. TCRdb re-analysed the 5' RACE reads in MiXCR, keeping a single row per CDR3 protein. The repertoire holds a few hundred thousand distinct CDR3 sequences, with 7% to 9% as singletons. Sequencing used PBMCs, obtained roughly 45 days after the first yellow fever vaccination. These TCRs come from a man between 18 and 35 years old who received the YFV17D yellow fever vaccine.

This clonotype has more than one count but fewer than ten. The chain couples TRBV11-2 to TRBJ1-1, with D uncertain. V was shortened by 5 bases and J by 1 base, with 14 bases between the two germline ends. The CDR3 runs 15 residues. Germline CDR1 reads SGHAT; CDR2 reads FQNNGV. The CDR3 DNA reads as TGTGCCAGCAGCCAACCCCGTTGGAAGAACACTGAAGCTTTCTTT. It codes for CASSQPRWKNTEAFF.

The chain is built from TRBV4-2 and TRBJ2-7, with D tentatively TRBD1 (6 bases). Germline V gene sequence: CDR1 LGHNA, CDR2 YNFKEQ. This CDR3 comprises 15 residues. V lost 0 bases and J 2 bases, leaving 11 bases between the germline ends. The CDR3 DNA reads as TGTGCCAGCAGCCAAGACAGGGGCGGCCCCTACGAGCAGTACTTC. Its protein is CASSQDRGGPYEQYF.

V is TRBV20-1 and J is TRBJ2-7; possible D gene TRBD1, 6 bases. CDR3 length: 13 amino acids. Looked up from germline, CDR1 is DFQATT and CDR2 is SNEGSKA (reference sequence). The V and J ends lost 3 bases and 3 bases respectively, with 12 bases between them. In DNA form, the CDR3 reads TGCAGTGCTAGGCCCGGACAGCTCTACGAGCAGTACTTC. This gives the protein CSARPGQLYEQYF.

This clonotype has at least ten counts. The chain employs TRBV5-1 and TRBJ2-3, with 12 bases aligning to TRBD2. This CDR3 region has 17 residues. In germline, CDR1 is SGHRS, CDR2 YFSETQ. J gave up 2 bases and V 0 bases, and 4 bases lay outside the gene matches. This CDR3 reads CASSLGTSGANTDTQYF. The CDR3 nucleotides read TGCGCCAGCAGCTTGGGGACTAGCGGGGCCAACACAGATACGCAGTATTTT.

This chain links TRBV19 with TRBJ2-1; D not certain. Trimming removed 7 bases at V and 5 bases at J, with 15 bases between. This CDR3 region has 14 residues. From germline, CDR1 is LNHDA and CDR2 SQIVND (reference sequence). The CDR3 here is CASTLGGFNNEQFF. The CDR3 DNA reads as TGTGCCAGTACCCTGGGCGGTTTTAACAATGAGCAGTTCTTC.

The chain uses TRBV5-1 and TRBJ2-7, with 9 bases matching TRBD1. Unmatched junction bases numbered 7, after V lost 4 bases and J lost 5 bases. The CDR3 extends over 14 amino acids. Germline V gene data show CDR1 as SGHRS and CDR2 as YFSETQ. This CDR3 is CASSIGTGQDEQYV. The CDR3 DNA follows: TGCGCCAGCAGCATCGGGACAGGGCAGGACGAGCAGTACGTC.

The V call is TRBV11-3, the J call TRBJ2-1; 8 nucleotides line up with TRBD1. Germline values: CDR1 SGHNT, CDR2 YENEEA. Losses at the gene ends were 5 bases for V and 4 bases for J; bases not matched to a gene: 13. This CDR3 has 17 residues. The CDR3 sequence: CASSLYRGDRAYNEQFF. CDR3 nucleotide sequence: TGTGCCAGCAGCCTCTACAGGGGGGATAGGGCTTACAATGAGCAGTTCTTC.

This clonotype was detected ten times or more. The rearrangement links TRBV12-3 or TRBV12-4 to TRBJ2-7; possibly TRBD2 for D (5 bases). This CDR3 is 13 amino acids long. V lost 2 bases, J lost 4 bases, and 9 bases lay in between. CDR3 protein: CASSLIPGYEQYV. The CDR3 nucleotides are TGTGCCAGCAGTTTAATCCCGGGGTACGAGCAGTACGTC.

This clonotype was picked up a small number of times. The chain is built from TRBV3-1 and TRBJ2-6, with D tentatively TRBD1 or TRBD2 (6 bases each). Germline lookup yields CDR1 LGHDT and CDR2 YNNKEL (reference sequence). V was pared by 4 bases and J by 0 bases, with 19 bases between. The CDR3 consists of 19 residues. For the CDR3, the DNA is TGTGCCAGCAGCCTCACTTACGGGGGCCGGACCTCTGGGGCCAACGTCCTGACTTTC. It codes for CASSLTYGGRTSGANVLTF.

J is TRBJ2-1 and V is TRBV29-1, with a weak D call TRBD1 (5 bases). In germline, CDR1 is SQVTM, CDR2 ANQGSEA. V lost 6 bases and J 1 base, leaving 10 bases between the germline ends. The CDR3 is made up of 13 amino acids. CDR3 sequence: CSVDTASYNEQFF. The DNA of the CDR3 is TGCAGCGTGGACACCGCATCCTACAATGAGCAGTTCTTC.

The chain links TRBV5-1 to TRBJ1-1, with D maybe TRBD1 (6 bases). V lost 4 bases and J 1 base, leaving 11 bases between the germline ends. The germline CDR1 and CDR2 sequences are SGHRS and YFSETQ. The CDR3 consists of 14 residues. DNA of the CDR3: TGCGCCAGCAGCGAATACAGGGCGAACACTGAAGCTTTCTTT. This translates into CASSEYRANTEAFF.

This clonotype was counted ten times or more. V usage is TRBV27 and J usage is TRBJ1-6, with D hard to call. Germline V CDR1 and CDR2: MNHEY, SMNVEV (reference sequence). The CDR3 contains 16 residues. The V and J ends lost 6 bases and 0 bases respectively, with 12 bases between them. As DNA, the CDR3 is TGTGCCAGCAGGCCCCCCGGGAGCTCCTATAATTCACCCCTCCACTTT. This translates into CASRPPGSSYNSPLHF.

The gene calls are TRBV4-1 and TRBJ2-6; D is unresolved. Germline V gene sequence: CDR1 MGHRA, CDR2 YSYEKL. This CDR3 has 15 residues. Trimming took off 2 bases at V and 4 bases at J, with 9 bases between the two ends. The CDR3 DNA is TGCGCCAGCAGCCAACAGGTCCCCGGGGCCAACGTCCTGACTTTC. This translates into CASSQQVPGANVLTF.

This clonotype has just one count. The gene calls are TRBV4-1 and TRBJ2-3; TRBD1 is a possible D gene (5 bases). Germline V lookup: CDR1 MGHRA, CDR2 YSYEKL. Trimming cost V 1 base and J 2 bases, with 16 bases left between them. There are 17 residues in the CDR3. The CDR3 DNA follows: TGCGCCAGCAGCCAAGGGGGCGCGCACGCAGTCACAGATACGCAGTATTTT. Amino acid sequence: CASSQGGAHAVTDTQYF.